The present T cell receptor (beta chain) was sequenced within a study of shared clonotypes between healthy human individuals. Study background: Aged 18 to 49, the donors were two women and three men. The study used three CD4 naive, three CD4 memory, two CD8 naive and one CD8 memory plate per donor.

Method: immunoSEQ multiplex PCR; TCRdb's copy keeps in-frame clones and lacks some. The sample has about 1,800,000 clones; approximately 94% are singletons. Turning to this clone: The sample contains more than one DNA sequence encoding this CDR3.

CD45RO-negative, CCR7-selected cells formed the naive CD8 fraction, which excluded terminally differentiated effector memory CD45RA+ cells. The donor cohort consisted entirely of Caucasian adults residing in Nashville, Tennessee. This CDR3 is built from 14 residues. Trimming pared 0 bases from V and 4 bases from J, leaving 6 bases between. Germline-derived CDR1 and CDR2 are LGHNA and YSLEER. The chain is built from TRBV4-3 and TRBJ2-2, with D possibly matching TRBD1 (5 bases). The specimen sequenced was naive CD8+ T cells sorted from blood. The receptor was derived from a man aged 18 to 30 in good health. The CDR3 DNA is TGCGCCAGCAGCCAAGACAGGGTCACCGGGGAGCTGTTTTTT. It translates to CASSQDRVTGELFF.